Described below is a single TCR beta chain sequence and its context. Its antigen is unknown. Of the isolated RNA, all was reverse transcribed, and so the sequenced material was expressed TCRB transcripts. Using immunoSEQ multiplex PCR, the repertoire was profiled, and TCRdb retains in-frame clones only, with some absent. The data contain nearly 700,000 clones, roughly 13% of them seen just once; the ten biggest clones take up 0.022%. This record comes from a study of beta chain features in type 1 diabetes. V was trimmed by 11 bases and J by 4 bases, leaving 20 bases between them. This CDR3 is 14 amino acids long. Germline CDR1 MGHRA, CDR2 YSYEKL. Regarding the study as a whole: VDJ junctions in type 1 diabetes patients carried more deletions and fewer insertions. Among patients, naive, central memory and Treg TCRB repertoires appeared more similar than among healthy donors. Significant though moderate, a shortening of TCRB CDR3s appeared in all four CD4+ subsets of Type 1 diabetes patients. Resolution of whether HLA type affects TCRB rearrangement was not achieved here.

The specimen sequenced was naive CD4+ T cells from blood. This TCR derives from a man aged 18 to 35 with type 1 diabetes. V is TRBV4-1 and J is TRBJ1-2, with D maybe TRBD1 (5 bases). This chain's CDR3 is CASWGAGRAYGYTF. DNA of the CDR3: TGCGCCTCCTGGGGCGCGGGAAGGGCCTATGGCTACACCTTC.